The clone carrying this T cell receptor (beta chain) was counted only a few times. The data belong to a study of low-dose radiotherapy and immunotherapy resistance in tumors. This CDR3 region has 12 residues. Trimming cost V 5 bases and J 4 bases, with 8 bases left between them. Alpha and beta chains were covered, as first-strand cDNA relied on TRAV- and TRBV-specific primers. It was with a constant-region primer and a V-primer adapter that TCRs were amplified over around 18 PCR cycles. TCRdb re-derived calls from the reads in MiXCR, one entry per CDR3 protein. The data show about 9,800 distinct CDR3 sequences, with roughly 42% seen just once and 5% to 6% held by the top ten.

V and J are TRBV12-3 or TRBV12-4 and TRBJ2-5; no reliable D call. The sequence derives from a human donor with advanced metastatic prostate, ovarian, gallbladder or colorectal cancer (not recorded which). This table probably holds off-target reads from a library built for another chain. The CDR3: CASSQTRETQYF. CDR3 sequence (DNA): TGTGCCAGCAGTCAGACACGAGAGACCCAGTACTTC.